One and the same sample provided the 17 T cell receptor beta chains below, sequenced in a study of blood T cell repertoires in COVID-19. Generated by immunoSEQ multiplex PCR, the TCRdb table keeps only in-frame clones and is missing some. The sample lists some 150,000 clones; 75% to 85% were seen once. The sequenced sample consisted of peripheral blood. The source is a woman over 75 with active or convalescent COVID-19.

The chain is built from TRBV10-3 and TRBJ2-1; D possibly corresponds to TRBD1 (5 bases). V was cut by 3 bases and J by 6 bases, with 9 bases left in between. The CDR3 totals 13 residues. Germline CDR1 reads ENHRY; CDR2 reads SYGVKD. CDR3 loop: CAISDLDSNEQFF. CDR3 bases: TGTGCCATCAGTGACCTAGACAGCAATGAGCAGTTCTTC.

The CDR3 loop reads CSASLPQRNEQFF. Here the CDR3 DNA reads TGCAGTGCTAGTCTGCCCCAGCGCAATGAGCAGTTCTTC. This chain joins TRBV20-1 and TRBJ2-1; D is uncertain. Between the trimmed V and J ends, which lost 3 bases and 6 bases, there was a span of 12 bases. This CDR3 region has 13 residues. Germline lookup yields CDR1 DFQATT and CDR2 SNEGSKA (reference sequence).

This chain uses TRBV10-3 with TRBJ1-1; no firm D call. The CDR3 sequence is 12 residues long. Germline assignment: CDR1 ENHRY and CDR2 SYGVKD. The V and J ends lost 2 bases and 9 bases respectively, with 10 bases between them. The DNA for the CDR3 is TGTGCCATCAGTGAGATACAGAATAAAGCTTTCTTT. Residues: CAISEIQNKAFF.

This rearrangement joins TRBV30 to TRBJ1-2; unclear D gene. Trimming took off 0 bases at V and 2 bases at J, with 13 bases between the two ends. The CDR3 is 15 residues long. From germline, CDR1 is GTSNPN and CDR2 SVGIG (reference sequence). The CDR3 reads CAWSVTVRGNYGYTF. As DNA, the CDR3 is TGTGCCTGGAGTGTAACAGTTCGGGGAAACTATGGCTACACCTTC.

This clone was observed once. The chain links TRBV5-1 to TRBJ1-6; a weak D match, TRBD1 (6 bases). Germline values: CDR1 SGHRS, CDR2 YFSETQ. This CDR3 spans 16 amino acids. V was clipped by 2 bases and J by 0 bases, with 9 bases between them. The CDR3 region has the DNA TGCGCCAGCAGCTTACAGGGATTCTCCTATAATTCACCCCTCCACTTT. Its translation is CASSLQGFSYNSPLHF.

The V and J genes are TRBV19 and TRBJ1-2; 9 bases fit TRBD1. V was pared by 11 bases and J by 10 bases, with 17 bases of the junction left unmatched. Germline CDR1 and CDR2: LNHDA and SQIVND (reference sequence). This CDR3 comprises 14 residues. CDR3 protein: CASEESGTGLSYTF. Written as DNA, the CDR3 is TGTGCCTCAGAAGAGTCCGGGACAGGGTTGTCCTACACCTTC.

This clone was recorded only once. This sequence joins TRBV28 and TRBJ2-7; a weak D match, TRBD1 (6 bases). V was pared by 6 bases and J by 1 base, with 16 bases between. The CDR3 runs to 15 residues. Looked up from germline, CDR1 is MDHEN and CDR2 is SYDVKM. The CDR3 is CASSPPGQKSYEQYF. DNA of the CDR3: TGTGCCAGCAGCCCACCCGGACAGAAATCCTACGAGCAGTACTTC.

The V call is TRBV14, the J call TRBJ2-3; 8 nucleotides agree with TRBD1. This CDR3 comprises 16 residues. The trim removed 4 bases at V and 1 base at J, leaving 7 bases unmatched. Germline V gene lookup returns CDR1 SGHDN and CDR2 FVKESK. The CDR3 spells CASSPSPGQGTDTQYF. The CDR3 nucleotides read TGTGCCAGCAGCCCATCTCCGGGACAGGGCACAGATACGCAGTATTTT. The full variable domain, with the rest looked up from reference TRBV14 and TRBJ2-3, is EAGVTQFPSHSVIEKGQTVTLRCDPISGHDNLYWYRRVMGKEIKFLLHFVKESKQDESGMPNNRFLAERTGGTYSTLKVQPAELEDSGVYFCASSPSPGQGTDTQYFGPGTRLTVL.

The chain couples TRBV27 to TRBJ2-7, with D maybe TRBD1 (6 bases). Germline values: CDR1 MNHEY, CDR2 SMNVEV (reference sequence). Trimming took off 4 bases at V and 4 bases at J, with 17 bases between the two ends. The CDR3 runs 15 residues. CDR3 amino acids: CASSSLEQGDYEQYF. The CDR3, as DNA: TGTGCCAGCAGTTCCCTCGAACAGGGAGATTACGAGCAGTACTTC.

The CDR3: CASSLWAANTEAFF. In DNA, the CDR3 is TGTGCCAGCAGCTTATGGGCAGCGAACACTGAAGCTTTCTTT. The rearrangement links TRBV11-2 to TRBJ1-1; D is ambiguous. Germline lookup yields CDR1 SGHAT and CDR2 FQNNGV. This CDR3 region has 14 residues. V was pared by 2 bases and J by 1 base, with 8 bases between.

A few counts support this clone. The rearrangement joins TRBV7-2 to TRBJ1-5; TRBD1 might be the D (6 bases). Per germline, CDR1 SGHTA and CDR2 FQGNSA. With 5 bases removed from V and 3 bases from J, the gap between germline ends came to 20 bases. The CDR3 length is 17 residues. DNA for the CDR3: TGTGCCAGCAGCCTTCAAGGACAGCCAGAATACAATCAGCCCCAGCATTTT. Its protein product is CASSLQGQPEYNQPQHF.

As to this clone: Germline is not matched at one junction end, which may reflect a read error. The chain joins TRBV7-7 to TRBJ1-3, with D uncertain. Germline CDR1 reads SSHAT; CDR2 reads FNYEAQ (reference sequence). The CDR3 totals 16 residues. CDR3 sequence: CASSQQPAYSGNTIYF. The CDR3 DNA is TGTGCTAGCAGCCAACAACCTGCATACTCTGGAAACACCATATATTTT.

CDR3 DNA sequence: TGTGCCAGCAGTAGACAGGGGGTTTCACCAGATACGCAGTATTTT. Its translation is CASSRQGVSPDTQYF. V is TRBV9 and J is TRBJ2-3; 9 positions agree with TRBD1. J gave up 4 bases and V 5 bases, and 8 bases lay outside the gene matches. The CDR3 spans 15 residues. The germline gives CDR1 SGDLS, CDR2 YYNGEE.

The chain employs TRBV27 and TRBJ1-4; no firm D call. The CDR3 extends over 14 amino acids. Germline V gene data show CDR1 as MNHEY and CDR2 as SMNVEV (reference sequence). Trimming took 6 bases from V and 1 from J, leaving 9 bases between them. DNA for the CDR3: TGTGCCAGCAGGACGAGGGAAACTAATGAAAAACTGTTTTTT. It encodes CASRTRETNEKLFF.

Of note for this clone: A clone one base away is much larger, so this may be a read error. V usage is TRBV14 and J usage is TRBJ1-3; a weak D match, TRBD1 (5 bases). The germline V gene has CDR1 SGHDN and CDR2 FVKESK. This CDR3 comprises 15 residues. CDR3 in amino acids: CASSQDLPGGNAIYF. CDR3 nucleotide sequence: TGTGCCAGCAGCCAAGATCTTCCGGGGGGAAACGCCATATATTTT.

CDR3 coding DNA: TGTGCCAGCAGTCCCACTCTAGCGGGGGGGCCTCCAGAACAAGAGACCCAGTACTTC. Protein: CASSPTLAGGPPEQETQYF. This chain uses TRBV6-2 or TRBV6-3 with TRBJ2-5, with 12 bases fitting TRBD2. CDR1 is MNHEY, CDR2 SVGEGT, per germline. The CDR3 consists of 19 residues. Unmatched junction bases numbered 15, after V lost 5 bases and J lost 2 bases.

The chain couples TRBV27 to TRBJ2-1, with 8 positions matching TRBD2. V gave up 6 bases and J gave up 6 bases; unmatched junction bases: 10. The length of the CDR3 is 15 residues. From germline, CDR1 is MNHEY and CDR2 SMNVEV (reference sequence). For the CDR3, the DNA is TGTGCCAGCAGAACCCCCGGGGGGGCTAGCAATGAGCAGTTCTTC. Amino acid sequence: CASRTPGGASNEQFF.